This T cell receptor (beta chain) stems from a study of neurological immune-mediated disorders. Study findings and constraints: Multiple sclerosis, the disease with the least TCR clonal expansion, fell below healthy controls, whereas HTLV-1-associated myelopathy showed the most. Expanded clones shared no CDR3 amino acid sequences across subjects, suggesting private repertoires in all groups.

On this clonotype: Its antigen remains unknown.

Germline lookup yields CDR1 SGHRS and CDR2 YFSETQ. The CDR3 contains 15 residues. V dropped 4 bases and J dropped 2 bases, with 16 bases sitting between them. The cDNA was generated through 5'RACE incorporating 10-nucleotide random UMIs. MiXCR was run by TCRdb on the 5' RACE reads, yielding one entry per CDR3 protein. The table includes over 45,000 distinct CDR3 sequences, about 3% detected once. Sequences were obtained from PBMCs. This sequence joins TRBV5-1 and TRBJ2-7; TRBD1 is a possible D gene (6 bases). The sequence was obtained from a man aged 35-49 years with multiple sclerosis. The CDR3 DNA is TGCGCCAGCAGCACGCCCCTGACAGGTACCTACGAGCAGTACTTC. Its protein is CASSTPLTGTYEQYF. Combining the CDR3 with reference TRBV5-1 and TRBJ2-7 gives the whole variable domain KAGVTQTPRYLIKTRGQQVTLSCSPISGHRSVSWYQQTPGQGLQFLFEYFSETQRNKGNFPGRFSGRQFSNSRSEMNVSTLELGDSALYLCASSTPLTGTYEQYFGPGTRLTVT.